This TCR beta chain was sequenced during a study of T cells of healthy individuals. Germline-derived CDR1 and CDR2 are DFQATT and SNEGSKA (reference sequence). Trimming took 4 bases from V and 0 from J, leaving 13 bases between them. The CDR3 extends over 15 amino acids. This clonotype was seen a few times. TCRdb reprocessed the 5' RACE reads via MiXCR and lists one record per CDR3 protein. The sample lists fewer than 70,000 distinct CDR3 sequences, over 12% occurring once. The receptor comes from a human donor in good health. The V call is TRBV20-1, the J call TRBJ2-1; TRBD1 or TRBD2 may be the D gene (5 bases each). CDR3 region: CSAKRGQGSYNEQFF. Written as DNA, the CDR3 is TGCAGTGCTAAGAGAGGGCAGGGCTCCTACAATGAGCAGTTCTTC.